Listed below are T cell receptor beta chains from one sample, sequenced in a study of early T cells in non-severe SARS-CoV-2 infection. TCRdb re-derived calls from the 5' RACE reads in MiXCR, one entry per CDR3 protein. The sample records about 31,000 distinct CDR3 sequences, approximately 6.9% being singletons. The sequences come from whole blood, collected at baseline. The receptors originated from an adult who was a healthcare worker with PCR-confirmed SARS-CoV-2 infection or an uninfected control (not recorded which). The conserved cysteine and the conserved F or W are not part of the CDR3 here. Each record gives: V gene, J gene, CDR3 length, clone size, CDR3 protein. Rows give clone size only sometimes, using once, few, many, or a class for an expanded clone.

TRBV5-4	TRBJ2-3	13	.	ASSLGSRSTDTQY
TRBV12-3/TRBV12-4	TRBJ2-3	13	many	ASSFGQLAADTQY
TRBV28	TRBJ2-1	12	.	ASSLSGTYNEQF
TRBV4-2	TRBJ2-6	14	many	ASSQELFSGANVLT
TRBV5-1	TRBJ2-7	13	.	ASSTRDSSSYEQY
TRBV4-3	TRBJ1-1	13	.	ASSQGGGVVLKLF
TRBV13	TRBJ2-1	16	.	ASSPRTSGIISYNEQF
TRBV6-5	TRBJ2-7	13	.	ASSYSLTDPYEQY
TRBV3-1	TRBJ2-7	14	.	ASSRLLAGTGLEQY
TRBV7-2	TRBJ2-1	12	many	ASSLDQSDNEQF
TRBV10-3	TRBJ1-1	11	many	AISRDRGTEAF
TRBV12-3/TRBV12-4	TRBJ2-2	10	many	AFGGRSGELF
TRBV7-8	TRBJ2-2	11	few	ASSLAGPGELF
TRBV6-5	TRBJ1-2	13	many	ASSYSGTDMNGYT
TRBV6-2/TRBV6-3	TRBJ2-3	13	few	ASSRRADLTDTQY
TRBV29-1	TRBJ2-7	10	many	SVEDSVYEQY
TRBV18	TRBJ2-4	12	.	ASSPPEAKNIQY
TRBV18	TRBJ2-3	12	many	ASSPTSGTDTQY
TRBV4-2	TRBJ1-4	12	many	ASSQALGETGLA
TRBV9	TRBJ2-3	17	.	ASSVGIVSGQEFTDTQY
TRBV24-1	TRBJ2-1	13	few	ATSEGQGPYNEQF
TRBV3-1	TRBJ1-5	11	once	ASSPDRYQPQN
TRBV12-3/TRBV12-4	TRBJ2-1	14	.	ASSPLAGGSYNEQF
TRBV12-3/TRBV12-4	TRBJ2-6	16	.	ASSLGELLSSGANVLT
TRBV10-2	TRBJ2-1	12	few	ASNRPQTSNEQF
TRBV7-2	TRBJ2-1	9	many	ASSLGDEQF
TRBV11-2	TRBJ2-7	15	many	ASSLVTVGSLSYEQY
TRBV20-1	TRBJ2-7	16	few	SARDRLWTLETNYEQY
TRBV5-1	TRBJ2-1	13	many	ASIERPQPWGEQF
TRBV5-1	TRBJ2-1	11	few	ASSDGVHNEQF
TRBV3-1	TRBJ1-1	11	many	ASSHRGSRMAF
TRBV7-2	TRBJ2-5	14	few	ASSLVRTGVPETQY
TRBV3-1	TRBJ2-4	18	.	ASSQGRLGTSGSSGDIQY
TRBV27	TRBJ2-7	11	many	ASSFAVSYEQY
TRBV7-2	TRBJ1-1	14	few	ASSPDRTGVRTEAF
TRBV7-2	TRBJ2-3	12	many	ASSLGRSSDTQY
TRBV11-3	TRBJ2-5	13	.	ASSAGLAGWETQY
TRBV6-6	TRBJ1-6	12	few	ASSYGTQQSPLH
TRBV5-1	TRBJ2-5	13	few	ATSRALAGQETQY
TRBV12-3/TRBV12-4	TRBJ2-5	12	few	ASRLAGGLETQY
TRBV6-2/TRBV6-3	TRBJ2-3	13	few	ASSSGDSSTDTQY
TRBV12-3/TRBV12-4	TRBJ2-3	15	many	ASSYRFGLQITDTQY